Detailed here is one TCR beta chain. CDR1 is SGHVS, CDR2 FNYEAQ, per germline. The V gene lost 3 bases and the J gene lost 4 bases, with 11 bases spanning the gap. The CDR3 loop spans 14 amino acids. This entry is derived from a study of molecular identifiers for immune sequencing clone quantification. Across the whole study: Within a replicate experiment, RNA obtained from either about 21,000 or 97,000 naive CD8 cells was divided into five aliquots, and four of those aliquots were then sequenced.

TCRdb processed the PCR reads anew with MiXCR; each CDR3 protein has one entry. The repertoire holds some 13,000 distinct CDR3 sequences, roughly 15% seen once, with around 1.5% in the top ten. It was from roughly 21,000 to 960,000 sorted cells, with 10%, 30% or 50% RNA, that naive CD8 libraries came. Sample: naive CD8+ T cells from blood, with Jurkat cell RNA spiked in. Noted subset: FACS-sorted CD8+CD4-CCR7+CD45RA+ naive T cells. The V call is TRBV7-6, the J call TRBJ2-3, with a weak D call TRBD2 (5 bases). This clonotype was obtained from a human donor in good health. Some libraries in this study had Jurkat cell RNA spiked in. CDR3 in amino acids: CASSFLGVADTQYF. CDR3 nucleotides: TGTGCCAGCAGCTTTTTGGGAGTGGCAGATACGCAGTATTTT.